A selection of T cell receptor beta chains follows, all from one sample in a study of cytomegalovirus exposure and HLA in healthy donors. Assay: immunoSEQ multiplex PCR; the TCRdb copy retains only in-frame clones and omits some. The profile shows fewer than 45,000 clones, 90% of them singletons. What was sequenced was PBMCs. The receptor set was obtained from a woman aged 18-29 years in good health and CMV-seronegative. The CDR3 runs from the conserved cysteine through the conserved F or W. Fields, in order: J gene, D gene, V gene, clone size, CDR3 protein, CDR3 DNA. The D gene is left open where the match is weak. Some rows mark clone size as missing; the rest say once, few, many or name a class of expanded clone.

>TRBJ1-2|-|TRBV4-2|-
CASSQESRVGGYTF
TGTGCCAGCAGCCAAGAGAGCAGGGTCGGGGGCTACACCTTC
>TRBJ2-2|TRBD1|TRBV9|-
CASSATGGLTGELFF
TGTGCCAGCAGCGCCACAGGGGGCTTGACCGGGGAGCTGTTTTTT
>TRBJ2-7|-|TRBV29-1|-
CSIRTVLYEQYF
TGCAGCATTCGGACAGTCCTCTACGAGCAGTACTTC
>TRBJ2-1|TRBD2|TRBV7-2|-
CASSVRLASSYNEQFF
TGTGCCAGCAGCGTCCGACTAGCGAGCTCCTACAATGAGCAGTTCTTC
>TRBJ1-4|TRBD1|TRBV19|-
CASGFQTGRATNEKLFF
TGTGCCAGCGGTTTTCAGACAGGGCGAGCAACTAATGAAAAACTGTTTTTT
>TRBJ2-5|TRBD2|TRBV30|once
CAWSVTTLWGGQETQYF
TGTGCCTGGAGTGTTACTACCCTGTGGGGAGGGCAAGAGACCCAGTACTTC
>TRBJ2-5|-|TRBV18|-
CASSPSRGGETQYF
TGTGCCAGCTCACCCAGCCGGGGAGGCGAGACCCAGTACTTC
>TRBJ2-7|TRBD2|TRBV29-1|-
CSIWLPPHGGRAAGEQYF
TGCAGCATTTGGCTCCCTCCCCATGGCGGGAGGGCCGCCGGCGAGCAGTACTTC
>TRBJ1-5|-|TRBV19|-
CASSISRGERNQPQHF
TGTGCCAGTAGTATTTCTCGGGGGGAGAGGAATCAGCCCCAGCATTTT
>TRBJ2-7|-|TRBV4-1|-
CASSPTGMWEQYF
TGCGCCAGCAGTCCCACAGGGATGTGGGAGCAGTACTTC
>TRBJ2-7|-|TRBV4-3|few
CASSQRTGREQYF
TGCGCCAGCAGCCAACGTACAGGGCGAGAGCAGTACTTC
>TRBJ2-7|TRBD2|TRBV30|-
CAWKRGSYEQYF
TGTGCCTGGAAACGCGGGAGCTACGAGCAGTACTTC
>TRBJ2-7|TRBD2|TRBV15|-
CATSRVGGIYEQYF
TGTGCCACCAGCAGAGTGGGAGGGATCTACGAGCAGTACTTC
>TRBJ2-7|TRBD1|TRBV11-1|-
CASSLGDRGYEQYF
TGTGCCAGCAGCTTAGGGGACAGGGGTTACGAGCAGTACTTC
>TRBJ2-7|TRBD2|TRBV29-1|-
CSVETSGRYEQYF
TGCAGCGTTGAAACTAGCGGGAGGTACGAGCAGTACTTC
>TRBJ2-2|TRBD2|TRBV7-2|once
CASSRLAGGGELFF
TGTGCCAGCAGCCGGCTAGCGGGAGGGGGGGAGCTGTTTTTT
>TRBJ1-1|-|TRBV2|-
CATQAAQNTEAFF
TGTGCCACGCAGGCAGCCCAGAACACTGAAGCTTTCTTT
>TRBJ1-1|-|TRBV7-6|-
CASSLARGRVNTEAFF
TGTGCCAGCAGCTTAGCGCGGGGGCGGGTGAACACTGAAGCTTTCTTT
>TRBJ2-3|-|TRBV2|-
CASRPTGSTDTQYF
TGTGCCAGCAGACCGACAGGTAGCACAGATACGCAGTATTTT
>TRBJ1-2|-|TRBV29-1|-
CSVDPRQGRYGYTF
TGCAGCGTTGACCCCCGGCAGGGCCGCTATGGCTACACCTTC
>TRBJ1-4|-|TRBV4-1|-
CASSQEQVKGEKLFF
TGCGCCAGCAGCCAGGAACAGGTTAAGGGTGAAAAACTGTTTTTT
>TRBJ2-7|-|TRBV15|-
CATSPEGDSYEQYF
TGTGCCACCAGCCCCGAGGGTGACTCCTACGAGCAGTACTTC
>TRBJ2-3|TRBD2|TRBV11-2|-
CASSLGGLGVTDTQYF
TGTGCCAGCAGCTTAGGAGGACTAGGGGTCACAGATACGCAGTATTTT
>TRBJ2-1|TRBD2|TRBV27|-
CASSSGTRGGNEQFF
TGTGCCAGCAGTTCGGGGACTAGAGGAGGGAATGAGCAGTTCTTC
>TRBJ1-2|TRBD1|TRBV28|-
CASSSGVRNRGGHYGYTF
TGTGCCAGCAGTTCCGGGGTCAGGAACAGGGGGGGTCACTATGGCTACACCTTC
>TRBJ2-1|-|TRBV27|-
CASSPDGGQNNEQFF
TGTGCCAGCAGTCCCGATGGGGGCCAAAACAATGAGCAGTTCTTC
>TRBJ1-5|-|TRBV19|-
CASSVQGTVKDQPQHF
TGTGCCAGTAGTGTGCAAGGGACTGTTAAGGATCAGCCCCAGCATTTT
>TRBJ2-4|-|TRBV29-1|-
CSFTTSEPNIQYF
TGCAGCTTTACCACCTCAGAACCAAACATTCAGTACTTC
>TRBJ2-5|TRBD1|TRBV7-2|-
CASSLNNRGISETQYF
TGTGCCAGCAGCTTAAATAACAGGGGTATTTCGGAGACCCAGTACTTC
>TRBJ1-5|-|TRBV1|-
CTSNPRETRPQHF
TGCACCAGCAACCCCAGGGAAACTCGGCCCCAGCATTTT
>TRBJ1-4|TRBD1|TRBV4-3|-
CASSHERTGGNEKLFF
TGCGCCAGCAGCCATGAACGGACAGGGGGTAATGAAAAACTGTTTTTT
>TRBJ2-1|-|TRBV11-3|-
CASSSSGGSLREQFF
TGTGCCAGCAGCTCATCCGGGGGAAGTCTGAGGGAGCAGTTCTTC
>TRBJ2-7|-|TRBV7-8|-
CASSLGGGVYEQYF
TGTGCCAGCAGCTTAGGTGGAGGGGTCTACGAGCAGTACTTC
>TRBJ2-1|TRBD2|TRBV27|-
CASSPTHASGTPPYNEQFF
TGTGCCAGCAGTCCCACGCACGCTAGCGGGACGCCGCCCTACAATGAGCAGTTCTTC
>TRBJ2-1|-|TRBV10-3|-
CAISGGPLYEQFF
TGTGCCATCAGTGGTGGCCCCCTCTATGAGCAGTTCTTC
>TRBJ1-1|TRBD1|TRBV10-3|-
CAIRGTGGQGGTEAFF
TGTGCCATCAGGGGGACAGGGGGCCAGGGTGGCACTGAAGCTTTCTTT
>TRBJ2-3|TRBD2|TRBV2|-
CASRPRLAGGDTQYF
TGTGCCAGCAGGCCAAGACTAGCGGGAGGAGATACGCAGTATTTT
>TRBJ2-7|-|TRBV5-1|-
CASSELIPTSSYEQYF
TGCGCCAGCAGCGAACTTATCCCGACTAGTTCCTACGAGCAGTACTTC
>TRBJ2-1|-|TRBV6-6|-
CASSSSSYNEQFF
TGTGCCAGCAGTTCGAGCTCCTACAATGAGCAGTTCTTC
>TRBJ2-7|TRBD2|TRBV28|-
CASSLGLAGSYEQYF
TGTGCCAGCAGTCTTGGACTAGCGGGATCCTACGAGCAGTACTTC
>TRBJ1-5|-|TRBV7-8|-
CASSLGQGKDQPQHF
TGTGCCAGCAGCTTAGGCCAGGGAAAGGATCAGCCCCAGCATTTT
>TRBJ2-2|-|TRBV19|-
CASSREAGELFF
TGTGCCAGTAGCAGGGAGGCGGGGGAGCTGTTTTTT
>TRBJ2-2|TRBD2|TRBV7-3|-
CASSLRPQGLANTGELFF
TGTGCCAGCAGCCTCCGTCCCCAGGGACTAGCGAACACCGGGGAGCTGTTTTTT
>TRBJ2-7|TRBD1|TRBV5-4|-
CASSPRRQGVYEQYF
TGTGCCAGCAGCCCCCGCAGACAGGGTGTCTACGAGCAGTACTTC
>TRBJ2-4|TRBD1|TRBV5-6|-
CASSLRRTGGNIQYF
TGTGCCAGCAGCTTGCGTCGGACAGGGGGAAACATTCAGTACTTC
>TRBJ1-1|-|TRBV5-6|-
CASRSARSGTEAFF
TGTGCCAGCAGGTCGGCAAGGTCGGGAACTGAAGCTTTCTTT
>TRBJ2-3|TRBD2|TRBV5-4|-
CASSLARGGRKGPTDTQYF
TGTGCCAGCAGCTTGGCGCGGGGGGGGCGGAAAGGACCCACAGATACGCAGTATTTT
>TRBJ2-2|-|TRBV6-1|-
CASSELAGANTGELFF
TGTGCCAGCAGTGAACTGGCAGGGGCAAACACCGGGGAGCTGTTTTTT
>TRBJ2-2|-|TRBV19|-
CASSRVGTGELFF
TGTGCCAGTAGCCGGGTGGGCACCGGGGAGCTGTTTTTT
>TRBJ1-6|-|TRBV7-3|-
CASSLSGLLHSPLHF
TGTGCCAGCAGCTTATCGGGACTACTGCATTCACCCCTCCACTTT